Given below is one TCR beta chain in context. Antigen specificity is unknown. This entry is derived from a study of OX40 agonist ivuxolimab in advanced cancers. This CDR3 is 12 amino acids long. Germline V lookup: CDR1 SGHVS, CDR2 FQNEAQ. V shed 7 bases and J shed 4 bases, with 10 bases lying between them. Generated by immunoSEQ multiplex PCR, the TCRdb table keeps only in-frame clones and is missing some. The data contain around 63,000 clones, approximately 79% of them seen just once; the ten biggest clones take up approximately 10%. Study-wide results and limits: Researchers did not establish what antigens the expanded peripheral T cells target.

The sequence was collected from an adult with an advanced solid tumor such as melanoma, head and neck, liver or kidney cancer. The specimen comprised CD4+ or CD8+ T cells sorted from blood, sampled in a trial of the OX40 agonist ivuxolimab. The rearrangement joins TRBV7-8 to TRBJ1-2; the D is unclear. The CDR3 sequence is CASTPSGYGYTF. The CDR3 nucleotides are TGTGCCAGCACCCCCTCGGGCTATGGCTACACCTTC.